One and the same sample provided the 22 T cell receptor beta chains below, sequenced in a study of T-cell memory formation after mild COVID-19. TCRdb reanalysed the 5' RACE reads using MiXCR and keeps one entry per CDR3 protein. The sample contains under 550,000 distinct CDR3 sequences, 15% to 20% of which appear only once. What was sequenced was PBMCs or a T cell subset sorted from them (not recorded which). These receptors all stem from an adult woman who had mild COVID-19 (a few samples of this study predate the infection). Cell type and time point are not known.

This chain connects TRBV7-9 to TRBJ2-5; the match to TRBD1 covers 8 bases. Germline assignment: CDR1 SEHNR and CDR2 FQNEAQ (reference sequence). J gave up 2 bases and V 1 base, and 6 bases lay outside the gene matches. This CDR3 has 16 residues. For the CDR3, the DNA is TGTGCCAGCAGCTTAGTAGACAGGGGAGGACAAGAGACCCAGTACTTC. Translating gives CASSLVDRGGQETQYF.

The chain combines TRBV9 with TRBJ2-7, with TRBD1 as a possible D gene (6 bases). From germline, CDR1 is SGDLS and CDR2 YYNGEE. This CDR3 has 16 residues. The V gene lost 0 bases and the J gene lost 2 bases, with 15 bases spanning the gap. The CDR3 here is CASSVEPGVATYEQYF. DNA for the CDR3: TGTGCCAGCAGCGTAGAACCAGGGGTGGCTACCTACGAGCAGTACTTC.

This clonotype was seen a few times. The CDR3: CSVSRGSTEAFF. CDR3 nucleotides: TGCAGCGTTTCGCGGGGGTCCACTGAAGCTTTCTTT. The genes are TRBV29-1 and TRBJ1-1, with D possibly being TRBD1 (5 bases). Germline V gene sequence: CDR1 SQVTM, CDR2 ANQGSEA. The ends were cut back, 5 bases at V and 4 bases at J, with 11 bases in the middle. The CDR3 sequence is 12 residues long.

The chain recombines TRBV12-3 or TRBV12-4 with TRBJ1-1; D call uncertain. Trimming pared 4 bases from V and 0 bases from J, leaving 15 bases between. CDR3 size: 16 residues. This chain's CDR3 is CASSSLSQRLNTEAFF. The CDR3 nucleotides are TGTGCCAGCAGTTCCCTGTCTCAAAGGTTGAACACTGAAGCTTTCTTT.

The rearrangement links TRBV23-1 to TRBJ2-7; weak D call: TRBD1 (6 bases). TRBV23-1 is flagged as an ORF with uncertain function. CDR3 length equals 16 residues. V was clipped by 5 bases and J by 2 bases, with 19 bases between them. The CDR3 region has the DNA TGCGCCAGCAGTGAGAAAACAGGGTTAAGGACCTACGAGCAGTACTTC. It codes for CASSEKTGLRTYEQYF.

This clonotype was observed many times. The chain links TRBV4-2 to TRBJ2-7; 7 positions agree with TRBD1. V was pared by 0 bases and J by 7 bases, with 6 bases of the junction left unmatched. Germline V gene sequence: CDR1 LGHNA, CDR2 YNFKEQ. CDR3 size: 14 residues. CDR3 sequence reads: CASSQDRAGGEQYF. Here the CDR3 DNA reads TGTGCCAGCAGCCAAGATAGGGCAGGGGGAGAGCAGTACTTC.

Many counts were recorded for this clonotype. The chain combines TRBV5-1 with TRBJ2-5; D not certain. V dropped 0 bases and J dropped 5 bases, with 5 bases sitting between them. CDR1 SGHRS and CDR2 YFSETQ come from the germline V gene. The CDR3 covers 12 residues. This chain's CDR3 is CASSLDGETQYF. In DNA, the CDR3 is TGCGCCAGCAGCTTGGACGGGGAGACCCAGTACTTC.

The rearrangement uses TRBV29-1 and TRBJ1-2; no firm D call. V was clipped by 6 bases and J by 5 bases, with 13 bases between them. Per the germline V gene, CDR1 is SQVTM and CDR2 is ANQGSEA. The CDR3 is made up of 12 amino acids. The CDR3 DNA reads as TGCAGCGTGGGCTGGGAGGGATATGGCTACACCTTC. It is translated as CSVGWEGYGYTF.

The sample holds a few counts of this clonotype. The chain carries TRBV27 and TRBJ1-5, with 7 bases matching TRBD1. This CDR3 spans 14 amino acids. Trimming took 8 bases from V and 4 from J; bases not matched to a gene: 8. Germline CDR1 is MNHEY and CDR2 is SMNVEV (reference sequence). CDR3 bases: TGTGCCAGCCAGACAGGGAGGGGTAATCAGCCCCAGCATTTT. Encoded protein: CASQTGRGNQPQHF.

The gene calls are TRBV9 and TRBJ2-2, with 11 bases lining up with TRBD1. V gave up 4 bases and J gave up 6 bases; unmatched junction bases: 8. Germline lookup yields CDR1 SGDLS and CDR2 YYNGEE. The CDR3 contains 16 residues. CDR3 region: CASSPRDRGFSGELFF. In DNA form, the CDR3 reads TGTGCCAGCAGCCCCCGGGACAGGGGGTTTTCCGGGGAGCTGTTTTTT. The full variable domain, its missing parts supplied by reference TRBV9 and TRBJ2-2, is DSGVTQTPKHLITATGQRVTLRCSPRSGDLSVYWYQQSLDQGLQFLIQYYNGEERAKGNILERFSAQQFPDLHSELNLSSLELGDSALYFCASSPRDRGFSGELFFGEGSRLTVL.

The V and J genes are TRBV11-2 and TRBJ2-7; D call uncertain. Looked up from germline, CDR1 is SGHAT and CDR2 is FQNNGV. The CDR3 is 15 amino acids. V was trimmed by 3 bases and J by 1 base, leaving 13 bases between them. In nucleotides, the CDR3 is TGTGCCAGCAGCTTCAATTATATTGGGTCCTACGAGCAGTACTTC. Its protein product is CASSFNYIGSYEQYF. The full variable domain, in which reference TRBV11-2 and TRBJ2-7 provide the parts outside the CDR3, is EAGVAQSPRYKIIEKRQSVAFWCNPISGHATLYWYQQILGQGPKLLIQFQNNGVVDDSQLPKDRFSAERLKGVDSTLKIQPAKLEDSAVYLCASSFNYIGSYEQYFGPGTRLTVT.

CDR3 coding DNA: TGCAGTGCTAGAGGTTCGAATGAAAAACTGTTTTTT. It specifies CSARGSNEKLFF. The V and J genes are TRBV20-1 and TRBJ1-4; no clear D. In germline, CDR1 is DFQATT, CDR2 SNEGSKA (reference sequence). V lost 1 base and J 5 bases, leaving 5 bases between the germline ends. The CDR3 consists of 12 residues.

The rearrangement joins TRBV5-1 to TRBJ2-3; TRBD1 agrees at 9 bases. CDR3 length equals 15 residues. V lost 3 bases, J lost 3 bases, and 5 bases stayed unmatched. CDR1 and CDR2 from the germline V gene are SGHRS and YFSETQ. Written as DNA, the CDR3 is TGCGCCAGCAGCTCGTACGGGACAGGGACAGATACGCAGTATTTT. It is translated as CASSSYGTGTDTQYF.

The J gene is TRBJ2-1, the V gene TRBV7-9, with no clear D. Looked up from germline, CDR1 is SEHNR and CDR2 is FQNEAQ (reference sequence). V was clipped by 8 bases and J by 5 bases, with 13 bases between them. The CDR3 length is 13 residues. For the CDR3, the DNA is TGTGCCAGCCGGTCGGACGGTAACAATGAGCAGTTCTTC. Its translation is CASRSDGNNEQFF.

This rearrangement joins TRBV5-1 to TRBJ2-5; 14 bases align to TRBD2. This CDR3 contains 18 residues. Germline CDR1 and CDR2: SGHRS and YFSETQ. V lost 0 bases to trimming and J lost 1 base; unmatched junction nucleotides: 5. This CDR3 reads CASSLAVGLAGAQETQYF. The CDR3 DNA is TGCGCCAGCAGCTTGGCCGTGGGACTAGCGGGGGCCCAAGAGACCCAGTACTTC. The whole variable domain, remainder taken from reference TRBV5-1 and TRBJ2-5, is KAGVTQTPRYLIKTRGQQVTLSCSPISGHRSVSWYQQTPGQGLQFLFEYFSETQRNKGNFPGRFSGRQFSNSRSEMNVSTLELGDSALYLCASSLAVGLAGAQETQYFGPGTRLLVL.

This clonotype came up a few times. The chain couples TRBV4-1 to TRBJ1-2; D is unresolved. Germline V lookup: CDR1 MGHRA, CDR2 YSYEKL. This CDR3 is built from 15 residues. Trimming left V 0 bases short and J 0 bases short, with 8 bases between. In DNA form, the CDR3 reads TGCGCCAGCAGCCAAGATACCCAGACTAACTATGGCTACACCTTC. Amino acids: CASSQDTQTNYGYTF.

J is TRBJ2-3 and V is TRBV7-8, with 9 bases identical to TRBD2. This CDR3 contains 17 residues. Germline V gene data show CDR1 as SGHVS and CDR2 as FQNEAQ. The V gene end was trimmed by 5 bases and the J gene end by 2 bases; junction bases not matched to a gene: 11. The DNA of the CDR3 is TGTGCCAGCAGCCCCCGACGGGCGGGGGGGAACACAGATACGCAGTATTTT. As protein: CASSPRRAGGNTDTQYF. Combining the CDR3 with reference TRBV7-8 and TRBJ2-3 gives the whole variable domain GAGVSQSPRYKVAKRGQDVALRCDPISGHVSLFWYQQALGQGPEFLTYFQNEAQLDKSGLPSDRFFAERPEGSVSTLKIQRTQQEDSAVYLCASSPRRAGGNTDTQYFGPGTRLTVL.

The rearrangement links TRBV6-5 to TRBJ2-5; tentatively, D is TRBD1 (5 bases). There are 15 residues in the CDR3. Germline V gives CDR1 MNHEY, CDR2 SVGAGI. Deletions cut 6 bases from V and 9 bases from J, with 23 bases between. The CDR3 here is CASSPTDSSVMAQYF. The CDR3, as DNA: TGTGCCAGCAGCCCCACTGACAGTTCGGTCATGGCCCAGTACTTC.

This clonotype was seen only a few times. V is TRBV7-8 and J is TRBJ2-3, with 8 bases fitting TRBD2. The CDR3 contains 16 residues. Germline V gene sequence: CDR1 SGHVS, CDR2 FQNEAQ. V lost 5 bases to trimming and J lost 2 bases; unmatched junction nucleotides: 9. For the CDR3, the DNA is TGTGCCAGCAGCAGCAATCTAGCGGGCCTCACAGATACGCAGTATTTT. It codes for CASSSNLAGLTDTQYF.

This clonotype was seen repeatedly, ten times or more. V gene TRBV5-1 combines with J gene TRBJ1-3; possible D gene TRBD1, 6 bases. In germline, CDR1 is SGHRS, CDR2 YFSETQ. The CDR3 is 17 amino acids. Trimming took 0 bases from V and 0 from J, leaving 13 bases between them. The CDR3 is CASSLGDRTHSGNTIYF. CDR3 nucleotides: TGCGCCAGCAGCTTGGGAGACAGGACTCACTCTGGAAACACCATATATTTT.

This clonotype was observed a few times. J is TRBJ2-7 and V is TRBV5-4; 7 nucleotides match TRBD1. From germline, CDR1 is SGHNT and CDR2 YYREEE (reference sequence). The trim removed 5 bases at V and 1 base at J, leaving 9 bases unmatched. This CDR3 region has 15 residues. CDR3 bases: TGTGCCAGCAGTGAGGAGCAGGGGGTTTCCTACGAGCAGTACTTC. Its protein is CASSEEQGVSYEQYF.

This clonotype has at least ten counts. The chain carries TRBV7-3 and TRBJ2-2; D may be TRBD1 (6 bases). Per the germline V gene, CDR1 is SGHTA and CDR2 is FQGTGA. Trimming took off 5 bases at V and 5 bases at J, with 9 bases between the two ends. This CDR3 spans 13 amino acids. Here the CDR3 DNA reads TGTGCCAGCAGCCACCAGGGGACCGGGGAGCTGTTTTTT. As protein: CASSHQGTGELFF.